This TCR beta chain appears in the sequencing data of a study of T cells after yellow fever vaccination. Study-wide findings and caveats: Reappearing after the booster were most of the clones from primary vaccination (roughly 96% CD4, approximately 85% CD8).

Germline values: CDR1 LGHDT, CDR2 YNNKEL (reference sequence). The junction had 9 bases not matched to a gene; V was cut back by 8 bases and J by 5 bases. The CDR3 has 15 residues. In TCRdb, the 5' RACE reads were re-called with MiXCR into one record per CDR3 protein. The table shows 500,000 to 650,000 distinct CDR3 sequences, with around an eighth occurring only once. With respect to this clonotype: Its antigen is unidentified.

This sequence originates from a man aged 30 to 39 who received the YFV17D yellow fever vaccine. The sample here was PBMCs, taken on the day of the yellow fever booster vaccination. The chain employs TRBV3-1 and TRBJ2-2; the match to TRBD2 covers 9 bases. The CDR3: CASRGGTSWTGELFF. The CDR3 region has the DNA TGTGCCAGCCGAGGGGGGACTAGCTGGACCGGGGAGCTGTTTTTT.